This T cell receptor (beta chain) originates from a study of T cell repertoires in cytomegalovirus infection (dated by TCRdb to between 2019 and 2020). Concerning the study at large: Peptide stimulations targeted recently identified HLA-C-restricted CMV epitopes, whose presentation resists viral immunomodulation, together with well-studied HLA-B-restricted epitopes. Donor HLA type was relevant to the analysis, because carriage of CMV infection together with the matching HLA type was indicated by public TCR beta signatures. The full study reports these points: In both this cohort and an independent roughly 350-donor cohort, the cumulative frequency of public TCR beta family members distinguished carriers of CMV infection plus the relevant HLA type. The ex vivo response was dominated by HLA-C-restricted CMV-specific TCR beta clonotypes, which also provided the single most frequent clonotype in two of eight donors.

Sequenced using an Illumina HiSeq 1500. TCRdb reran the public reads through fastp at Q25 and MiXCR, keeping productive beta chains. Each record represents a unique CDR3 protein, reported with the most common genes and DNA among its rows. This sample is represented by about 770,000 distinct CDR3 sequences; roughly 28% of them were singletons. The leading ten clones occupy 13% of the sample. For this clonotype: Its specific antigen is unknown. Base qualities are missing; no much larger clone stands one base away.

V loses 5 bases, J loses 8 bases, and the germline ends lie 15 bases apart. The CDR3 contains 14 residues, cysteine and phenylalanine counted. Only CDR3 DNA remains: 42 bases, in frame from the first base. The CDR1 and CDR2 encoded by the germline V gene are SGHVS and FQNEAQ. Sample treatment or condition, as interpreted from the label and publication: in vitro stimulation with specific CMV peptide epitopes to enrich CMV-specific T cells. The sample was cultured CD8+ T cells from PBMCs, taken from culture after CMV antigen stimulation. Recombination connected TRBV7-8 to TRBJ1-4, with the identity of the D gene unclear. This TCR derives from a human donor in good health (CMV status not recorded). Some clones in this sample may be carry-over from other donors' samples. The CDR3 sequence is CASSPRPQREKLFF. The sequenced DNA is TGTGCCAGCAGCCCTAGGCCCCAACGGGAAAAACTGTTTTTT.